This T cell receptor (beta chain) was captured in a study of long-term antiretroviral therapy in people with HIV. Sequencing relied on immunoSEQ assay v3.0, run at survey level. Here immunoSEQ multiplex PCR was the method, and the copy in TCRdb shows in-frame clones only, minus some. The repertoire holds about 36,000 clones, with 80% as singletons. Germline V lookup: CDR1 LGHNA, CDR2 YSLEER. V was cut by 0 bases and J by 6 bases, with 11 bases left in between. This CDR3 comprises 15 residues. Sequencing was performed on unsorted PBMCs, taken 3.4 years after starting antiretroviral therapy. V usage is TRBV4-3 and J usage is TRBJ1-4; the D gene is possibly TRBD1 (5 bases). The receptor was isolated from a young man with HIV. CDR3 in amino acids: CASSQDWGWDEKLFF. CDR3 nucleotide sequence: TGCGCCAGCAGCCAAGATTGGGGGTGGGATGAAAAACTGTTTTTT.